This T cell receptor (beta chain) was captured by sequencing in a study of CD8+ T cells in alopecia areata. Study-wide findings and caveats: An increase in clonality over normal scalp was evident in lesional scalp, especially alopecia totalis/universalis. Sharing of TCRs across patients appeared less clear than in mice, possibly for HLA-related reasons.

The sample holds one count of this clone. Its specificity is not known. cDNA prepared by RNA extraction and subsequent reverse transcription served as the template for sequencing. Sequencing was performed with immunoSEQ multiplex PCR; in TCRdb, only in-frame clones are kept and a portion is missing. Of more than 90,000 clones in the sample, over 60% were seen once. J gave up 6 bases and V 11 bases, and 8 bases lay outside the gene matches. There are 12 residues in the CDR3. The germline gives CDR1 SNHLY, CDR2 FYNNEI. The sample taken for sequencing was CD4+ T cells sorted from blood. The receptor's source is a human donor in good health. V is TRBV2 and J is TRBJ1-2, with TRBD1 matching 8 bases. The CDR3 protein is CAGRTGMDGYTF. CDR3 bases: TGTGCCGGGCGGACAGGGATGGATGGCTACACCTTC.